This T cell receptor beta chain was recovered during a study of blood T cell repertoires in COVID-19. Some clones are missing from TCRdb's copy, which holds only in-frame ones; the method was immunoSEQ multiplex PCR. The table records 310,000 or so clones, 80% to 90% of them present only once. The CDR3 length is 16 residues. CDR1 is SGHNT, CDR2 YENEEA, per germline. V shed 5 bases and J 5 bases; nucleotides not matched to a gene: 12. Sequences were obtained from peripheral blood. The chain has TRBV11-3 and TRBJ2-3, with 8 positions matching TRBD2. This TCR was sampled from a man between 18 and 29 years old who had recovered from COVID-19. The CDR3 nucleotides read TGTGCCAGCAGCACCCAGGGAGCGGGAGTTGGAGATACGCAGTATTTT. Residues: CASSTQGAGVGDTQYF. Based on the CDR3 plus reference TRBV11-3 and TRBJ2-3, the full variable domain is EAGVVQSPRYKIIEKKQPVAFWCNPISGHNTLYWYLQNLGQGPELLIRYENEEAVDDSQLPKDRFSAERLKGVDSTLKIQPAELGDSAVYLCASSTQGAGVGDTQYFGPGTRLTVL.